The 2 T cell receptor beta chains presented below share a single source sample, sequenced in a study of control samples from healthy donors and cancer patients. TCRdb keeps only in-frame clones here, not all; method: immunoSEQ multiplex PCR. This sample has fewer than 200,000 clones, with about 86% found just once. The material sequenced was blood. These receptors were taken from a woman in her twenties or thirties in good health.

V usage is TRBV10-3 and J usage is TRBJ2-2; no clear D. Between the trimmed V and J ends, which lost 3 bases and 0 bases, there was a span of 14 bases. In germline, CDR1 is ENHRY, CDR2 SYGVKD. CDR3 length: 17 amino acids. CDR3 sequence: CAISESVSLTNTGELFF. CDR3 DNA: TGTGCCATCAGTGAATCAGTTTCCCTAACGAACACCGGGGAGCTGTTTTTT.

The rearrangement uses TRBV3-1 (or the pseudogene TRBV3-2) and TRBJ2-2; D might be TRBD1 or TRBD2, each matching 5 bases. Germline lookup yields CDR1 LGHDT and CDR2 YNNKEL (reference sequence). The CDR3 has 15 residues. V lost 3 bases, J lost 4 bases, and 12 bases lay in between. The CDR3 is CASSQRGYSTGELFF. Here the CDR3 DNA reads TGTGCCAGCAGCCAGAGGGGCTACTCCACCGGGGAGCTGTTTTTT.